The 11 T cell receptor beta chains reported below all come from one sample, sequenced in a study of monozygotic twins with cystic fibrosis. This table comes from immunoSEQ multiplex PCR, and its TCRdb copy is limited to in-frame clones, with some not included. The sample shows around 34,000 clones, around 65% of them seen only once. Sequenced sample: blood. The receptors shown here come from a girl aged 5-17 years with cystic fibrosis.

This clone was detected only a few times. The V call is TRBV27, the J call TRBJ2-7; 8 bases fit TRBD2. The CDR3 is 14 amino acids. Germline trimming cut 5 bases from V and 3 bases from J; bases unmatched to any gene: 6. Germline loops: CDR1 MNHEY, CDR2 SMNVEV (reference sequence). This chain's CDR3 is CASSPGLALYEQYF. CDR3 bases: TGTGCCAGCAGTCCCGGACTAGCCCTCTACGAGCAGTACTTC.

This chain links TRBV18 with TRBJ2-5; D unresolved. Germline values: CDR1 KGHSH, CDR2 LQKENI. The CDR3 has 13 amino acids. Between the trimmed V and J ends, which lost 2 bases and 5 bases, there was a span of 9 bases. The CDR3, as DNA: TGTGCCAGCTCACCAGCCCGGCGGGAGACCCAGTACTTC. Its translation is CASSPARRETQYF.

This chain links TRBV9 with TRBJ2-1; D is uncertain. This CDR3 spans 13 amino acids. Germline V gene data show CDR1 as SGDLS and CDR2 as YYNGEE. Trimming shortened V by 0 bases and J by 3 bases, and 4 bases separated the two germline ends. The DNA of the CDR3 is TGTGCCAGCAGCGTAGGTGTCTACAATGAGCAGTTCTTC. Protein: CASSVGVYNEQFF.

About this clone: Compared with germline, one end of the junction differs, possibly owing to a read error. This sequence joins TRBV4-3 and TRBJ2-5; 9 nucleotides line up with TRBD2. This CDR3 is built from 14 residues. Germline CDR1 LGHNA, CDR2 YSLEER. DNA for the CDR3: TGCGCCAGCAGTCAAGGACTAGCGACGGAGACCCAGTACTTC. Translated: CASSQGLATETQYF.

The chain combines TRBV5-1 with TRBJ2-5, with 10 bases lining up with TRBD2. J lost 5 bases, V lost 2 bases, and 12 bases had no gene match. CDR1 is SGHRS and CDR2 is YFSETQ in the germline V gene. There are 17 residues in the CDR3. CDR3 residues: CASSFLLLAGSEETQYF. The DNA of the CDR3 is TGCGCCAGCAGCTTTCTTCTACTAGCGGGATCTGAGGAGACCCAGTACTTC. The full variable domain, completed using reference TRBV5-1 and TRBJ2-5, is KAGVTQTPRYLIKTRGQQVTLSCSPISGHRSVSWYQQTPGQGLQFLFEYFSETQRNKGNFPGRFSGRQFSNSRSEMNVSTLELGDSALYLCASSFLLLAGSEETQYFGPGTRLLVL.

This chain uses TRBV5-4 with TRBJ2-7, with a weak D call TRBD2 (6 bases). The V gene lost 3 bases and the J gene lost 2 bases, with 15 bases spanning the gap. Germline CDR1 SGHNT, CDR2 YYREEE (reference sequence). The CDR3 runs to 15 residues. The CDR3 here is CASSSPGSLTYEQYF. The CDR3 region has the DNA TGTGCCAGCAGCTCGCCCGGGAGTTTGACCTACGAGCAGTACTTC.

This chain links TRBV5-4 with TRBJ1-2, with 9 bases fitting TRBD1. The CDR3 has 15 residues. Looked up from germline, CDR1 is SGHNT and CDR2 is YYREEE (reference sequence). V lost 4 bases to trimming and J lost 3 bases; unmatched junction nucleotides: 7. The CDR3 here is CASSTSTGGYYGYTF. The CDR3 DNA reads TGTGCCAGCAGCACTTCGACAGGGGGATACTATGGCTACACCTTC.

This clone was detected once. The rearrangement links TRBV9 to TRBJ2-5; 7 bases fit TRBD1. The V segment lost 4 bases and the J segment 7 bases; nucleotides outside the gene matches: 13. The CDR3 is made up of 15 amino acids. Germline V gives CDR1 SGDLS, CDR2 YYNGEE. The chain's CDR3 is CASSPQPEGGGTQYF. CDR3 coding DNA: TGTGCCAGCAGCCCCCAACCGGAAGGGGGCGGGACCCAGTACTTC.

This chain uses TRBV11-3 with TRBJ2-7, with D perhaps matching TRBD1 (6 bases). This CDR3 has 12 amino acids. The germline V gene has CDR1 SGHNT and CDR2 YENEEA. V lost 0 bases, J lost 9 bases, and 9 bases lay in between. CDR3 protein: CASSLDGRGQYF. The CDR3 nucleotides read TGTGCCAGCAGCTTAGATGGCAGGGGGCAGTACTTC.

This clone was seen just once. The rearrangement joins TRBV30 to TRBJ2-7; possible D gene TRBD2, 6 bases. The ends were cut back, 3 bases at V and 0 bases at J, with 9 bases in the middle. Germline lookup yields CDR1 GTSNPN and CDR2 SVGIG (reference sequence). CDR3 size: 13 residues. The DNA of the CDR3 is TGTGCCTGGAGCCGGGACTTCTCCTACGAGCAGTACTTC. It translates to CAWSRDFSYEQYF.

The V and J genes are TRBV30 and TRBJ1-5, with D unresolved. Germline V gene data show CDR1 as GTSNPN and CDR2 as SVGIG (reference sequence). The CDR3 loop spans 14 amino acids. The V end was cut by 1 base, the J end by 4 bases, with 11 bases between. CDR3 DNA sequence: TGTGCCTGGAGTGACGCAACTCTGAATCAGCCCCAGCATTTT. Translation gives CAWSDATLNQPQHF.